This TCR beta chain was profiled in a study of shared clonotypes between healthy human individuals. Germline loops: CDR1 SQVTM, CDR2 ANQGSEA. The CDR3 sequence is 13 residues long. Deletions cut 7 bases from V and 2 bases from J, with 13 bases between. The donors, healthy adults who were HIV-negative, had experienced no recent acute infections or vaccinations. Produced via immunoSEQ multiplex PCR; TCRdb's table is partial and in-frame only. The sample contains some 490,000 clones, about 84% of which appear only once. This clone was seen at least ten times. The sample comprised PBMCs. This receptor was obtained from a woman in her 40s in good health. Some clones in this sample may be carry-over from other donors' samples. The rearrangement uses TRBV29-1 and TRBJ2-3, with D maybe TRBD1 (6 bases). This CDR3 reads CSATGTNTDTQYF. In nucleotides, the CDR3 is TGCAGCGCCACCGGGACAAACACAGATACGCAGTATTTT.